These 18 T cell receptor beta chains were sequenced from one sample in a study of blood T cell repertoires in COVID-19. Data came from immunoSEQ multiplex PCR; TCRdb stores just in-frame clones and leaves some out. The sample shows approximately 170,000 clones, 65% to 90% of them seen only once. The sequenced material came from peripheral blood. The origin of the receptors is a man aged 50 or older with active or convalescent COVID-19.

The chain employs TRBV5-6 and TRBJ2-7; TRBD2 aligns across 8 bases. V lost 4 bases to trimming and J lost 3 bases; unmatched junction nucleotides: 9. From germline, CDR1 is SGHDT and CDR2 YYEEEE. CDR3 length equals 15 residues. The CDR3 loop reads CASSRGGLGNYEQYF. The CDR3, as DNA: TGTGCCAGCAGCCGGGGGGGACTAGGGAACTACGAGCAGTACTTC.

This clone was seen only once. V gene TRBV18 combines with J gene TRBJ2-2; D possibly corresponds to TRBD2 (6 bases). Germline V gene lookup returns CDR1 KGHSH and CDR2 LQKENI. The CDR3 has 16 amino acids. V was cut by 1 base and J by 1 base, with 10 bases left in between. The CDR3 nucleotides read TGTGCCAGCTCACCACGGGAGGAGAAGAACACCGGGGAGCTGTTTTTT. Encoded protein: CASSPREEKNTGELFF. The full variable domain, with the rest looked up from reference TRBV18 and TRBJ2-2, is NAGVMQNPRHLVRRRGQEARLRCSPMKGHSHVYWYRQLPEEGLKFMVYLQKENIIDESGMPKERFSAEFPKEGPSILRIQQVVRGDSAAYFCASSPREEKNTGELFFGEGSRLTVL.

This sequence joins TRBV12-3 or TRBV12-4 and TRBJ2-7; D perhaps matches TRBD1 (5 bases). The CDR3 is 13 residues long. Between the trimmed V and J ends, which lost 10 bases and 0 bases, there was a span of 13 bases. CDR3 nucleotide sequence: TGTGCCACCCGACAGTCAAACTCCTACGAGCAGTACTTC. Amino acid sequence: CATRQSNSYEQYF.

This sequence joins TRBV13 and TRBJ2-3; 9 bases are shared with TRBD2. The CDR3 runs to 15 residues. CDR1 and CDR2 (germline): PRHDT, FYEKMQ (reference sequence). After removal of 3 bases from V and 4 bases from J, the junction contained 5 bases not matched to a gene. The CDR3 loop reads CASSFSGGSADTQYF. CDR3 DNA sequence: TGTGCCAGCAGCTTTAGCGGGGGAAGCGCAGATACGCAGTATTTT.

The chain carries TRBV10-3 and TRBJ2-5, with TRBD2 matching over 10 bases. CDR1 is ENHRY and CDR2 is SYGVKD in the germline V gene. CDR3 length: 17 residues. V lost 10 bases to trimming and J lost 1 base; unmatched junction nucleotides: 15. CDR3 DNA sequence: TGTGCCACGTCGGGTAGCGGGGGGCCTACGGTCCAAGAGACCCAGTACTTC. Protein product: CATSGSGGPTVQETQYF.

The chain carries TRBV7-9 and TRBJ2-7; TRBD2 matches at 7 bases. J was trimmed by 0 bases and V by 2 bases; bases with no gene match: 1. Germline V lookup: CDR1 SEHNR, CDR2 FQNEAQ (reference sequence). This CDR3 has 14 amino acids. Here the CDR3 DNA reads TGTGCCAGCAGCTTACAGCGGGACTCCTACGAGCAGTACTTC. Translation: CASSLQRDSYEQYF. The complete variable domain, with remaining parts taken from reference TRBV7-9 and TRBJ2-7, reads DTGVSQNPRHKITKRGQNVTFRCDPISEHNRLYWYRQTLGQGPEFLTYFQNEAQLEKSRLLSDRFSAERPKGSFSTLEIQRTEQGDSAMYLCASSLQRDSYEQYFGPGTRLTVT.

This chain connects TRBV7-3 to TRBJ1-1, with TRBD1 matching 9 bases. The CDR3 runs to 16 residues. Per germline, CDR1 SGHTA and CDR2 FQGTGA. V trimming: 5 bases; J trimming: 1 base; junction bases outside the gene matches: 8. The chain's CDR3 is CASSQTGTGSNTEAFF. The CDR3 DNA is TGTGCCAGCAGCCAGACCGGGACAGGGTCGAACACTGAAGCTTTCTTT.

V usage is TRBV3-1 (or the pseudogene TRBV3-2) and J usage is TRBJ2-7; D gene uncertain. V was shortened by 4 bases and J by 5 bases, with 15 bases between the two germline ends. Germline CDR1 is LGHDT and CDR2 is YNNKEL (reference sequence). This CDR3 contains 14 residues. The CDR3 loop reads CASSPLRSENEQYF. CDR3 in DNA: TGTGCCAGCAGCCCCCTTCGCAGCGAGAACGAGCAGTACTTC.

The V and J genes are TRBV5-4 and TRBJ2-2; 8 positions agree with TRBD1. The CDR3 loop spans 15 amino acids. The trim removed 6 bases at V and 1 base at J, leaving 5 bases unmatched. Germline V gene data show CDR1 as SGHNT and CDR2 as YYREEE (reference sequence). In nucleotides, the CDR3 is TGTGCCAGCAACCACAGGGGGATGAACACCGGGGAGCTGTTTTTT. This translates into CASNHRGMNTGELFF.

The V gene is TRBV5-3, the J gene TRBJ2-5; 7 positions match TRBD2. TRBV5-3 is placed among ORFs of uncertain function. The CDR3 covers 21 residues. Trimming cost V 4 bases and J 5 bases; bases outside gene matches: 29. The CDR3 protein is CARSPERHAKGREANTETQYF. CDR3 sequence (DNA): TGTGCCAGAAGCCCGGAACGACACGCGAAGGGGAGGGAGGCCAACACCGAGACCCAGTACTTC.

The gene calls are TRBV24-1 and TRBJ2-5, with a possible D match to TRBD2 (7 bases). V lost 3 bases and J 5 bases, leaving 18 bases between the germline ends. Germline V gene lookup returns CDR1 KGHDR and CDR2 SFDVKD. CDR3 length: 16 amino acids. CDR3 protein: CATSDNSRGGSETQYF. The CDR3 nucleotides are TGTGCCACCAGTGATAATTCCAGGGGAGGGTCGGAGACCCAGTACTTC.

The gene calls are TRBV2 and TRBJ1-2; D is ambiguous. V was trimmed by 8 bases and J by 5 bases, leaving 18 bases between them. The CDR3 has 14 residues. CDR1 is SNHLY, CDR2 FYNNEI, per germline. CDR3 sequence: CASQFRERNYGYTF. In DNA, the CDR3 is TGTGCCAGCCAATTCCGGGAACGGAATTATGGCTACACCTTC.

This clone was recorded a few times. The chain is built from TRBV19 and TRBJ2-2; D remains ambiguous. The CDR3 loop spans 14 amino acids. Germline assignment: CDR1 LNHDA and CDR2 SQIVND (reference sequence). Trimming pared 3 bases from V and 1 base from J, leaving 6 bases between. CDR3 bases: TGTGCCAGTAGTATGGTACAGAACACCGGGGAGCTGTTTTTT. As protein: CASSMVQNTGELFF. Based on the CDR3 plus reference TRBV19 and TRBJ2-2, the full variable domain is DGGITQSPKYLFRKEGQNVTLSCEQNLNHDAMYWYRQDPGQGLRLIYYSQIVNDFQKGDIAEGYSVSREKKESFPLTVTSAQKNPTAFYLCASSMVQNTGELFFGEGSRLTVL.

The chain is built from TRBV7-9 and TRBJ1-2, with D perhaps TRBD1 (6 bases). Per the germline V gene, CDR1 is SEHNR and CDR2 is FQNEAQ (reference sequence). The CDR3 sequence is 14 residues long. With 5 bases removed from V and 6 bases from J, the gap between germline ends came to 16 bases. CDR3 sequence (DNA): TGTGCCAGCAGCCAAAATCAGGGGCGGGATGGCTACACCTTC. It translates to CASSQNQGRDGYTF.

The V and J genes are TRBV10-2 and TRBJ2-3; possibly TRBD2 for D (5 bases). The CDR3 has 14 amino acids. Germline CDR1 is WSHSY and CDR2 is SAAADI. V lost 0 bases to trimming and J lost 2 bases, with 6 bases between them. The CDR3 sequence: CASSESGDTDTQYF. The CDR3 DNA sequence: TGCGCCAGCAGTGAGTCCGGGGACACAGATACGCAGTATTTT.

The chain is built from TRBV6-1 and TRBJ1-5, with D possibly matching TRBD1 (6 bases). The ends were cut back, 3 bases at V and 3 bases at J, with 9 bases in the middle. The CDR3 length is 14 residues. Germline lookup yields CDR1 MNHNS and CDR2 SASEGT. This CDR3 reads CASSERDINQPQHF. The CDR3 coding sequence is TGTGCCAGCAGTGAGAGGGACATCAATCAGCCCCAGCATTTT.

The chain couples TRBV7-9 to TRBJ2-7, with D unresolved. The germline CDR1 and CDR2 sequences are SEHNR and FQNEAQ (reference sequence). V was clipped by 5 bases and J by 5 bases, with 7 bases between them. The CDR3 sequence is 11 residues long. The CDR3 nucleotides read TGTGCCAGCAGCCCCCAAAACGAGCAGTACTTC. Protein: CASSPQNEQYF.

V gene TRBV19 combines with J gene TRBJ1-1, with TRBD1 as a possible D gene (5 bases). V lost 5 bases to trimming and J lost 4 bases, with 14 bases between them. Germline lookup yields CDR1 LNHDA and CDR2 SQIVND (reference sequence). The CDR3 covers 14 residues. The CDR3 loop is CASSPGVGGTEAFF. The CDR3 DNA reads as TGTGCCAGTAGTCCCGGGGTGGGGGGCACTGAAGCTTTCTTT.